This T cell receptor beta chain was captured in a study of shared clonotypes between healthy human individuals. Overall study findings and caveats: With a few donors compared, about 5% of naive CD4 clonotypes were shared. An expected dependence of interdonor clonotype sharing on sequencing depth was noted.

The authors distributed each subset's genomic DNA evenly over several immunoSEQ plates. Here immunoSEQ multiplex PCR was the method, and the copy in TCRdb shows in-frame clones only, minus some. The data show over a million clones, around 95% seen once. Worth noting for this clone: Its specificity is not known.

The receptor's source is a man younger than 40 in good health. Sequences were obtained from naive CD4+ T cells sorted from blood. Subset given: CD45RA+ positively selected.

The CDR3 reads CASSRGGRAVGANVLTF. The CDR3 nucleotides are TGTGCCAGCAGCCGGGGCGGGAGGGCCGTTGGGGCCAACGTCCTGACTTTC. J is TRBJ2-6 and V is TRBV7-3; 9 bases fit TRBD2. Germline CDR1 is SGHTA and CDR2 is FQGTGA. This CDR3 is built from 17 residues. V lost 5 bases, J lost 3 bases, and 8 bases stayed unmatched.